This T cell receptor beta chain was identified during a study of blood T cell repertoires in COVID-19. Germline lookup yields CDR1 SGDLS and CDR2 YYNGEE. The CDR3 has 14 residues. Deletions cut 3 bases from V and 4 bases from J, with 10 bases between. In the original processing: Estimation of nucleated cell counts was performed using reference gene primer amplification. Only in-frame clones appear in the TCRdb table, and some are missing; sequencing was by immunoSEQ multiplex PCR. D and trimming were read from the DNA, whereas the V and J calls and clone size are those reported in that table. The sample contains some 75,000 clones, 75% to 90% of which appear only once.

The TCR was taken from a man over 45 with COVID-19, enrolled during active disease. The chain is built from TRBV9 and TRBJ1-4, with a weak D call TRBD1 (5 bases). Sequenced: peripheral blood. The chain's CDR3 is CASSARQSNEKLFF. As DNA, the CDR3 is TGTGCCAGCAGCGCCCGACAGAGTAATGAAAAACTGTTTTTT.